This T cell receptor (beta chain) was profiled in a study of blood T cell repertoires in COVID-19 (dated by TCRdb to about 2020). Regarding the study in general: Samples from collaborators originated in the United States, Italy and Spain and spanned both the acute and convalescent phases of COVID-19. The material from the prospective study consisted of cDNA or gDNA derived from T cells, B-cell-depleted T cells, or PBMCs. The dataset comprised deeply sampled blood TCRbeta repertoires from subjects exposed to, actively infected with, or recovered from COVID-19. Nearly every sample came with metadata listing a de-identified subject ID, COVID-19 status, age in years and sex. The samples were drawn from the first 160 participants of the ongoing ImmuneRACE study and from 1,254 subjects provided by 6 global collaborators. Where available, HLA class I and class II types were obtained from metadata supplied by the sample provider rather than from assay-based typing. The repertoires were released in a freely available public database intended as a resource for research on the immune response to SARS-CoV-2.

Reading from cysteine to phenylalanine, the CDR3 counts 15 amino acids. The only DNA kept is the CDR3, 45 bases in frame from the first base. CDR1 and CDR2, looked up from the germline V gene (reference sequence), are LNHDA and SQIVND. The junction shows trimming of 4 bases on V and 0 bases on J, plus 10 bases between the germline ends. Each collaborating institution followed its own protocols to collect whole blood in K2EDTA tubes. For TCRbeta analysis, collaborator samples were shipped as frozen whole blood, as isolated PBMCs, or as DNA extracted from either sample type. The full study reports these points: The quantity of clinical and demographic metadata differed by source and by participant and was supplied without curation.

About this clone: Its target antigen remains unknown. No quality values exist for individual bases; no much larger clone is one base distant.

TCRbeta CDR3 regions were amplified from genomic DNA using the immunoSEQ Assay, a bias-controlled multiplex PCR. As for the original processing: Nucleated cell counts per sample were estimated from amplification of reference gene primers within the assay. Sequence reads were collapsed and filtered to measure the absolute abundance of every unique TCRbeta CDR3 rearrangement. Productive Simpson clonality was computed per sample as the square root of Simpson's diversity index over productive rearrangements. TCRdb carries this immuneACCESS record with in-frame sequences only. Its versions omit some clonotypes, under half of them owing to an unresolved V gene in the studies checked, with the rest unexplained. V and J calls and clone size are given by that table; D and trimming were obtained from the DNA. The sample contains 200,000 to 300,000 clones, 90% of them found a single time. The top ten clones comprise about 4% of the sample.

The chain is made from TRBV19 and TRBJ1-5; a tentative D match to TRBD1 spans 6 bases. This clonotype originated in a woman between 35 and 50 years old with acute or convalescent COVID-19. The sequencing input was peripheral blood. The CDR3 has the sequence CASSKNRDSNQPQHF. DNA sequence: TGTGCCAGTAGTAAAAACAGGGATAGCAATCAGCCCCAGCATTTT.